This T cell receptor beta chain was observed in a study of blood T cells in healthy people across ages (dated by TCRdb to about 2015). Study-wide context: In model experiments, template switching captured about one uniquely barcoded TCR beta cDNA molecule for every two T cells. Two additional independent replicas of 1 million unique cDNA reads from the same blood draw were analyzed for two donors (one aged 18 to 30 and one aged 80 or older). Age-related changes in TCR beta repertoire diversity were measured in the study by deep sequencing normalized with unique cDNA molecular identifiers. To avoid experimental bias, donors of different ages were randomly spread across the sequencing lanes. Four age groups were formed from the donors: young (average approximately 16 years), middle-aged (around 41), aged (about 68) and long-lived (around 80). Study-wide conclusions, independent of this receptor: Bulk unsorted PBMC profiling prevented conclusive comparison of naive and antigen-experienced compartments. Estimates of total diversity based on one million sequenced T cells were considered lower bounds and underestimates. The CMV infection status of donors was not known, potentially confounding age-related changes in expanded clonotypes. Observed TCR beta diversity per million T cells fell roughly linearly with age, and a significant reduction was already apparent by age around 36. The percentage of naive T cells measured by flow cytometry correlated strongly with observed TCR beta diversity. Compared with the aged group, more naive CD4+ T cells, fewer expanded clones and increased TCR diversity were shown by the long-lived group, suggesting age selection.

The donors were 40 or so Caucasian individuals from Russia, aged roughly 6 to 100 years, who were systemically healthy. Each donor gave ten milliliters of peripheral blood, collected into EDTA-treated Vacutainer tubes. Ficoll-Paque density-gradient centrifugation was used to isolate PBMCs, with at least 6.5 million per sample. Trizol reagent was used to extract total RNA from the PBMCs, yielding at least 5 micrograms per sample. For every donor, flow cytometry on a PBMC aliquot measured the percentage of naive CD45RAhigh/CD27high T cells. This clonotype was detected only a few times. Its target antigen remains unknown. Within one base of it there is no much larger clone, and no base qualities were kept. The CDR3 covers 15 residues, taking in both the cysteine and the phenylalanine. The CDR3 DNA has 45 bases and is translated from base 1. The germline V gene sets CDR1 to MNHNS and CDR2 to SASEGT. The trim is 2 bases for V and 9 bases for J, with a gap of 18 bases between the germline ends.

The receptor library was made with 5' RACE. Sequencing was carried out with an Illumina HiSeq 2500. A second PCR of 7 to 11 cycles was run with a J-beta primer mix and a sample-barcoded 5' primer. Each TCR beta cDNA molecule received a unique molecular identifier from a template-switch 5' adaptor carrying 12 random nucleotides. Each sample yielded at least 2.5 million CDR3-containing paired-end reads. The Mint cDNA synthesis kit, primed by a TRBC-specific oligonucleotide, was used to synthesize first-strand cDNA from all RNA. Following uracil-DNA glycosylase treatment, a first 18-cycle PCR with universal primers M1SS and BC2_uni_R was performed on all cDNA. The paper's data handling went like this. Each sample was normalized by randomly selecting 1 million high-quality reads, each carrying a distinct molecular identifier. Reads with shared molecular identifiers were discarded instead of being binned into consensus sequences. MiTCR, set to a Q25 quality threshold and the strictest error-elimination algorithm, was used for CDR3 identification, clonotype clustering and error correction. A nonparametric unseen species model with Euler transformation was used to estimate a lower bound on total TCR beta diversity. TCRdb redid the processing of the public reads, applying fastp at Q25 and MiXCR, and retained in-frame beta chains. Duplicate CDR3 protein sequences are folded into a single record with the most common DNA and genes. TCRdb, not the authors, supplied the V and J calls. The sample profile shows just over 1 million distinct CDR3 sequences; more than 40% of them were found once. The ten largest clones represent about 19% of the sample.

The rearranged segments are TRBV6-1 and TRBJ2-3; D gene: possibly TRBD1, on 5 matching bases. This TCR derives from a woman aged 55-75 years in good health. The sequenced sample consisted of blood. Here the CDR3 is given as CASSEQGVPDCTQYF. The DNA sequence is given as TGTGCCAGCAGTGAACAGGGTGTCCCAGACTGCACGCAGTATTTT.